This is a list of T cell receptor beta chains from one sample in a study of post-analysis software for immune sequencing data. Each CDR3 protein gets one entry after TCRdb re-called the PCR reads with MiXCR. The profile covers some 240,000 distinct CDR3 sequences, with 36% appearing a single time and 4.5% to 5.5% taken by the ten largest. The specimen sequenced was blood. These TCRs come from a girl aged 10-17 years with multiple sclerosis. The CDR3 runs from the conserved cysteine through the conserved F or W. A D gene is named only where the DNA matches it firmly. Not all rows give a size; the values are once, few, many and, for expanded clones, a class.

-	TRBV12-3/TRBV12-4	TRBJ2-7	-	CASSLDQGEQYF	TGTGCCAGCAGTTTAGATCAGGGGGAGCAGTACTTC
-	TRBV2	TRBJ1-2	-	CASSGSGSNYGYTF	TGTGCCAGCAGTGGTTCAGGGTCGAACTATGGCTACACCTTC
-	TRBV29-1	TRBJ2-7	-	CSVFRRDSYEQYF	TGCAGCGTCTTCAGGCGGGACTCCTACGAGCAGTACTTC
-	TRBV5-4	TRBJ1-1	-	CASSPGVGGSTEAFF	TGTGCCAGCAGCCCGGGGGTGGGGGGTTCGACTGAAGCTTTCTTT
many	TRBV11-3	TRBJ2-1	TRBD2	CASSLDRGSHNEQFF	TGTGCCAGCAGCTTAGATCGCGGGAGCCACAATGAGCAGTTCTTC
many	TRBV20-1	TRBJ1-4	TRBD1	CSASRDSPNEKLFF	TGCAGTGCTAGCCGGGACAGTCCTAATGAAAAACTGTTTTTT
-	TRBV12-3/TRBV12-4	TRBJ1-2	TRBD1	CASSLQSGTGARYTF	TGTGCCAGCAGTTTACAGAGCGGGACAGGGGCTCGCTACACCTTC
-	TRBV3-1	TRBJ2-5	-	CASSPDHLPGETQYF	TGTGCCAGCAGCCCTGACCACCTGCCGGGAGAGACCCAGTACTTC
many	TRBV7-2	TRBJ2-5	-	CASSLGSRETQYF	TGTGCCAGCAGCTTAGGCTCGAGAGAGACCCAGTACTTC
many	TRBV10-3	TRBJ2-7	TRBD2	CAIMGSGTSGASYEQYF	TGTGCCATCATGGGTTCAGGGACTAGCGGGGCTAGCTACGAGCAGTACTTC
-	TRBV12-3/TRBV12-4	TRBJ1-4	-	CASSLGAQGREKLFF	TGTGCCAGCAGTTTAGGGGCACAGGGTCGCGAAAAACTGTTTTTT
few	TRBV20-1	TRBJ2-3	-	CSARDVGRGNTDTQYF	TGCAGTGCTAGAGACGTGGGACGGGGGAACACAGATACGCAGTATTTT
many	TRBV5-8	TRBJ2-4	-	CASSSGQSLAKNIQYF	TGTGCCAGCAGCTCCGGACAGAGCCTAGCCAAAAACATTCAGTACTTC
many	TRBV5-1	TRBJ1-5	-	CASSLGDNNSNQPQHF	TGCGCCAGCAGCTTGGGGGACAACAATAGCAATCAGCCCCAGCATTTT
-	TRBV4-1	TRBJ2-1	TRBD2	CASSQEERGGSYNEQFF	TGCGCCAGCAGCCAAGAGGAACGGGGGGGTTCCTACAATGAGCAGTTCTTC
-	TRBV3-1	TRBJ2-3	-	CASSQNLLATDTQYF	TGTGCCAGCAGCCAAAACTTACTAGCCACAGATACGCAGTATTTT
many	TRBV5-1	TRBJ1-5	-	CASSSTGLNQPQHF	TGCGCCAGCAGCTCTACAGGGCTTAATCAGCCCCAGCATTTT
many	TRBV7-3	TRBJ2-1	-	CASSPTGRHSYNEQFF	TGTGCCAGCAGCCCAACAGGAAGACACTCCTACAATGAGCAGTTCTTC
many	TRBV4-2	TRBJ2-1	-	CASSQSFAGQTYHNEQFF	TGTGCCAGCAGCCAAAGTTTCGCCGGCCAGACCTACCACAATGAGCAGTTCTTC
-	TRBV20-1	TRBJ2-5	TRBD2	CSVKAPYGGQETQYF	TGCAGTGTCAAAGCACCCTACGGGGGGCAAGAGACCCAGTACTTC
-	TRBV10-2	TRBJ2-3	-	CASSESKPSTDTQYF	TGCGCCAGCAGTGAGTCAAAACCCAGCACAGATACGCAGTATTTT
-	TRBV6-6	TRBJ2-5	-	CASSYSYRAGETQYF	TGTGCCAGCAGTTACTCGTACAGGGCTGGAGAGACCCAGTACTTC